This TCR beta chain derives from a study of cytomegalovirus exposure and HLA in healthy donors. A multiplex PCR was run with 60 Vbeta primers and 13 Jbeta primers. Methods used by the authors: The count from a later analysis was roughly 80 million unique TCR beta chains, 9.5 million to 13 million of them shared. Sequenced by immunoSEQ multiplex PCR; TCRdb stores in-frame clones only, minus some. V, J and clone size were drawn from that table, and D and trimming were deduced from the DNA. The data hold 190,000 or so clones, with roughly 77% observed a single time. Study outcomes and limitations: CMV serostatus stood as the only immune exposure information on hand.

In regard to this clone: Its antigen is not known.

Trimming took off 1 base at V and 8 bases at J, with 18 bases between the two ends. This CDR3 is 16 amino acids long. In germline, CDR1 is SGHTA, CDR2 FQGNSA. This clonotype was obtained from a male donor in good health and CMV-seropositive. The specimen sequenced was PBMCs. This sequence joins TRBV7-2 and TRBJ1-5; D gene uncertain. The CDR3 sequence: CASSLVSEGGVKPQHF. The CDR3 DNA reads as TGTGCCAGCAGCTTAGTTTCGGAGGGCGGGGTAAAGCCCCAGCATTTT.